This TCR beta chain came from a study of T cells in tuberculosis. Findings of the study overall: Smaller distances to GMM-specific TCRs suggested their expansion in active tuberculosis.

The CDR3 runs to 16 residues. Trimming cost V 0 bases and J 5 bases, with 16 bases left between them. Germline CDR1 MGHRA, CDR2 YSYEKL. Each donor contributed roughly 92,000 T cells on average, unsorted. The table came from immunoSEQ multiplex PCR; TCRdb's copy has only in-frame clones and leaves some out. Of about 43,000 clones listed, about 96% are singletons. This clone occurred once. The target antigen is unknown. The source is a donor aged 10 to 29 with latent tuberculosis or without tuberculosis infection. The chain uses TRBV4-1 and TRBJ1-2; weak D call: TRBD1 (5 bases). Sequences were obtained from PBMCs. CDR3 nucleotides: TGCGCCAGCAGCCAAGAACGGGCAGGGTCTCGATATGGCTACACCTTC. Its translation is CASSQERAGSRYGYTF.